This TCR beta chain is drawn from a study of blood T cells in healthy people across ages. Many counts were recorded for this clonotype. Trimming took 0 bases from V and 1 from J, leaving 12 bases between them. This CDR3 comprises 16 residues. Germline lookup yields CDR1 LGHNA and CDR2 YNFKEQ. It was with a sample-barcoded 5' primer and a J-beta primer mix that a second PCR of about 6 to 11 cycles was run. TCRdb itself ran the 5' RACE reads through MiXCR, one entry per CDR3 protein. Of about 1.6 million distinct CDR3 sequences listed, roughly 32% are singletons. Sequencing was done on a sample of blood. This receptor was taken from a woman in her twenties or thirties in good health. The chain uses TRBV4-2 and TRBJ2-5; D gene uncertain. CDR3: CASSQEMYTLQETQYF. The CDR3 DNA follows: TGTGCCAGCAGCCAAGAGATGTACACCCTCCAAGAGACCCAGTACTTC.